This TCR beta chain came from a study of OX40 agonist ivuxolimab in advanced cancers. Overall study: Mean age approximately 59 years, range about 23 to 80; around 80% male.

Blood draws occurred at baseline, cycle 4 day 1, and cycle 7 day 1. This clone was observed many times. The V gene's germline CDR1 is SGHAT and CDR2 FQNNGV. CDR3 length equals 16 residues. The V and J ends lost 5 bases and 6 bases, in that order; junction bases with no gene match: 13. The table came from immunoSEQ multiplex PCR; TCRdb's copy has only in-frame clones and leaves some out. The sample has roughly 72,000 clones, 81% seen once. This receptor was obtained from an adult with an advanced solid tumor such as melanoma, head and neck, liver or kidney cancer. Sequencing was performed on CD4+ or CD8+ T cells sorted from blood, taken in a trial of the OX40 agonist ivuxolimab. The chain employs TRBV11-2 and TRBJ2-7; 10 nucleotides align to TRBD2. DNA of the CDR3: TGTGCCAGCAGCCCCCACACTACTAGCGGGACTACCGAGCAGTACTTC. It translates to CASSPHTTSGTTEQYF.